The 26 T cell receptor beta chains below all came from one sample that was sequenced in a study of blood T cell repertoires in COVID-19. Repertoires were generated with immunoSEQ multiplex PCR, while TCRdb's copy carries only in-frame clones and drops some. The sample shows roughly 300,000 clones, more than 70% of them seen only once. The sequenced sample consisted of peripheral blood. These receptor sequences come from a woman between 50 and 59 years old with acute or convalescent COVID-19.

The rearrangement joins TRBV2 to TRBJ2-3; 12 bases are a match to TRBD2. The CDR3 length is 16 residues. J was trimmed by 6 bases and V by 6 bases; bases with no gene match: 10. CDR1 and CDR2 (germline): SNHLY, FYNNEI. CDR3 loop: CASRRERLAGADTQYF. The CDR3, as DNA: TGTGCCAGCAGGAGGGAGAGACTAGCGGGAGCTGATACGCAGTATTTT.

V gene TRBV5-4 combines with J gene TRBJ2-1; the D gene is possibly TRBD2 (5 bases). Germline CDR1 is SGHNT and CDR2 is YYREEE (reference sequence). Deletions cut 1 base from V and 3 bases from J, with 17 bases between. The CDR3 totals 17 residues. The chain's CDR3 is CASSLSPSGFLYNEQFF. The DNA for the CDR3 is TGTGCCAGCAGCTTGTCCCCCAGCGGCTTTCTCTACAATGAGCAGTTCTTC.

This clone was detected only a few times. The gene calls are TRBV2 and TRBJ2-7; D is ambiguous. The germline CDR1 and CDR2 sequences are SNHLY and FYNNEI. Trimming shortened V by 5 bases and J by 7 bases, and 12 bases separated the two germline ends. The CDR3 has 12 amino acids. This CDR3 reads CASSMAEWEQYF. CDR3 sequence (DNA): TGTGCCAGCAGTATGGCGGAGTGGGAGCAGTACTTC.

The chain links TRBV11-2 to TRBJ1-1; TRBD1 might be the D (5 bases). V was clipped by 4 bases and J by 5 bases, with 20 bases between them. Per germline, CDR1 SGHAT and CDR2 FQNNGV. This CDR3 has 16 residues. The CDR3 loop reads CASSSWGLTKGTEAFF. In DNA form, the CDR3 reads TGTGCCAGCAGCTCGTGGGGACTCACCAAAGGGACTGAAGCTTTCTTT.

This clone appeared a single time. V usage is TRBV14 and J usage is TRBJ2-5; 7 bases fit TRBD1. Germline V gene sequence: CDR1 SGHDN, CDR2 FVKESK. The CDR3 loop spans 13 amino acids. The J segment lost 4 bases and the V segment lost 6 bases, leaving 5 bases of the junction unmatched. The CDR3 nucleotides are TGTGCCAGCAGGCTGACAGGGAGAGAGACCCAGTACTTC. Amino acid sequence: CASRLTGRETQYF. The full variable domain, in which reference TRBV14 and TRBJ2-5 provide the parts outside the CDR3, is EAGVTQFPSHSVIEKGQTVTLRCDPISGHDNLYWYRRVMGKEIKFLLHFVKESKQDESGMPNNRFLAERTGGTYSTLKVQPAELEDSGVYFCASRLTGRETQYFGPGTRLLVL.

This clone has only one observation. V and J are TRBV2 and TRBJ1-1; D ambiguous. Germline V gives CDR1 SNHLY, CDR2 FYNNEI. There are 13 residues in the CDR3. Trimming left V 5 bases short and J 5 bases short, with 12 bases between. The DNA for the CDR3 is TGTGCCAGCAGTTTCCGCCCGGGGACTGAAGCTTTCTTT. Protein sequence: CASSFRPGTEAFF.

J is TRBJ1-1 and V is TRBV30; no reliable D call. Trimming cost V 5 bases and J 5 bases, with 15 bases left between them. This CDR3 comprises 13 residues. Looked up from germline, CDR1 is GTSNPN and CDR2 is SVGIG (reference sequence). CDR3 protein: CAWSEGVGTEAFF. The CDR3, as DNA: TGTGCCTGGTCTGAGGGAGTAGGGACTGAAGCTTTCTTT.

The gene calls are TRBV7-9 and TRBJ1-6; perhaps TRBD1 as D (5 bases). This CDR3 is built from 16 residues. Trimming removed 5 bases at V and 7 bases at J, with 18 bases between. Germline V CDR1 and CDR2: SEHNR, FQNEAQ (reference sequence). The CDR3 spells CASSPLITGGNSPLHF. The CDR3 DNA reads as TGTGCCAGCAGCCCGCTGATCACAGGAGGGAATTCACCCCTCCACTTT.

The chain is built from TRBV6-5 and TRBJ1-6; 8 bases agree with TRBD1. The junction had 3 bases not matched to a gene; V was cut back by 2 bases and J by 9 bases. Per the germline V gene, CDR1 is MNHEY and CDR2 is SVGAGI. This CDR3 region has 14 residues. In nucleotides, the CDR3 is TGTGCCAGCAGTTACCAGGGGGCCAGTTCACCCCTCCACTTT. As protein: CASSYQGASSPLHF.

The rearrangement joins TRBV18 to TRBJ2-5; 14 bases agree with TRBD2. Germline loops: CDR1 KGHSH, CDR2 LQKENI. The CDR3 contains 13 residues. Germline trimming cut 3 bases from V and 9 bases from J; bases unmatched to any gene: 0. DNA of the CDR3: TGTGCCAGCTCACCGGGACTAGCGGGGGCCCAGTACTTC. Its translation is CASSPGLAGAQYF.

This clone was counted once. V gene TRBV7-9 combines with J gene TRBJ1-5; D is ambiguous. CDR1 SEHNR and CDR2 FQNEAQ come from the germline V gene (reference sequence). The CDR3 has 17 residues. Trimming stripped 4 bases from V and 1 base from J, with 17 bases between. The CDR3 here is CASSSDLIPESNQPQHF. DNA of the CDR3: TGTGCCAGCAGCTCCGACCTGATTCCGGAGAGCAATCAGCCCCAGCATTTT.

The chain has TRBV30 and TRBJ2-1; 14 bases fit TRBD2. This CDR3 has 14 amino acids. CDR1 GTSNPN and CDR2 SVGIG come from the germline V gene (reference sequence). The chain's CDR3 is CASLPGLAGAGKFF. CDR3 nucleotide sequence: TGTGCGTCACTCCCGGGACTAGCGGGAGCGGGAAAGTTCTTC.

This chain uses TRBV15 with TRBJ1-1, with D possibly matching TRBD1 (6 bases). V was cut by 3 bases and J by 1 base, with 12 bases left in between. The CDR3 runs to 15 residues. The germline CDR1 and CDR2 sequences are LNHNV and YYDKDF (reference sequence). The CDR3, as DNA: TGTGCCACCAGCAGTTCCGGGACACCGAACACTGAAGCTTTCTTT. Translation: CATSSSGTPNTEAFF. The variable domain in full, completed from reference TRBV15 and TRBJ1-1, reads DAMVIQNPRYQVTQFGKPVTLSCSQTLNHNVMYWYQQKSSQAPKLLFHYYDKDFNNEADTPDNFQSRRPNTSFCFLDIRSPGLGDTAMYLCATSSSGTPNTEAFFGQGTRLTVV.

The genes are TRBV5-5 and TRBJ1-1; a possible D gene is TRBD1 (5 bases). The CDR3 sequence is 14 residues long. Trimming pared 4 bases from V and 4 bases from J, leaving 14 bases between. Germline CDR1 and CDR2: SGHKS and YYEKEE (reference sequence). The CDR3 here is CASSPVGGGTEAFF. In DNA, the CDR3 is TGTGCCAGCAGCCCGGTAGGCGGGGGCACTGAAGCTTTCTTT.

The chain recombines TRBV7-6 with TRBJ1-1; D ambiguous. Between the trimmed V and J ends, which lost 1 base and 0 bases, there was a span of 12 bases. Germline V gene data show CDR1 as SGHVS and CDR2 as FNYEAQ. This CDR3 has 16 amino acids. The DNA for the CDR3 is TGTGCCAGCAGCTTAGAGCAGGCCGAGATGAACACTGAAGCTTTCTTT. Translated, it gives CASSLEQAEMNTEAFF.

This clone was counted once. The gene calls are TRBV12-3 or TRBV12-4 and TRBJ1-5; no clear D. V lost 4 bases and J 4 bases, leaving 5 bases between the germline ends. This CDR3 has 12 residues. CDR3 loop: CASSSINQPQHF. The CDR3 region has the DNA TGTGCCAGCAGTTCTATAAATCAGCCCCAGCATTTT.

This clone was seen just once. The chain employs TRBV19 and TRBJ2-3, with D possibly being TRBD2 (6 bases). Germline CDR1 is LNHDA and CDR2 is SQIVND (reference sequence). This CDR3 spans 15 amino acids. Trimming cost V 3 bases and J 4 bases, with 14 bases left between them. The chain's CDR3 is CASSMGGVGADTQYF. The CDR3 nucleotides read TGTGCCAGTAGTATGGGCGGGGTTGGGGCAGATACGCAGTATTTT.

The rearrangement uses TRBV13 and TRBJ1-3, with TRBD1 matching 8 bases. The V and J ends lost 5 bases and 1 base, in that order; junction bases with no gene match: 7. Germline assignment: CDR1 PRHDT and CDR2 FYEKMQ (reference sequence). This CDR3 region has 16 residues. CDR3 nucleotide sequence: TGTGCCAGCAGCCAGAGACAGGGGAGATCTGGAAACACCATATATTTT. Translating gives CASSQRQGRSGNTIYF.

This chain connects TRBV10-3 to TRBJ1-3, with TRBD1 matching over 9 bases. This CDR3 region has 17 residues. Trimming removed 3 bases from V and 1 base from J; junction bases left unmatched: 7. In germline, CDR1 is ENHRY, CDR2 SYGVKD. CDR3 in DNA: TGTGCCATCAGTGACCGATCGACAGGGGGGTCTGGAAACACCATATATTTT. It encodes CAISDRSTGGSGNTIYF.

CDR3 region: CASSYSDTALLYEQYV. In DNA form, the CDR3 reads TGTGCCAGCAGTTACTCTGACACGGCGCTACTCTACGAGCAGTACGTC. The chain employs TRBV6-6 and TRBJ2-7; D remains ambiguous. V was clipped by 0 bases and J by 3 bases, with 15 bases between them. The CDR3 consists of 16 residues. Germline V gene sequence: CDR1 MNHNY, CDR2 SVGAGI (reference sequence).

The chain employs TRBV6-5 and TRBJ2-5; tentatively, D is TRBD1 (6 bases). CDR1 and CDR2 from the germline V gene are MNHEY and SVGAGI. The V end lost 8 bases, the J end lost 3 bases, and 10 bases lay between the germline ends. This CDR3 has 12 amino acids. CDR3 coding DNA: TGTGCCAGCTTCAACAGGGAAGAGACCCAGTACTTC. It encodes CASFNREETQYF.

V is TRBV7-3 and J is TRBJ2-3; 10 positions match TRBD2. The CDR3 length is 16 residues. V was clipped by 5 bases and J by 4 bases; unmatched bases: 9. Germline V gene sequence: CDR1 SGHTA, CDR2 FQGTGA. Here the CDR3 DNA reads TGTGCCAGCAGCGATAGAGCGGGAGGGGGCTCAGATACGCAGTATTTT. Translating it yields CASSDRAGGGSDTQYF.

The chain is built from TRBV19 and TRBJ2-2; D may be TRBD1 (5 bases). The CDR3 spans 13 residues. Germline values: CDR1 LNHDA, CDR2 SQIVND (reference sequence). The germline V and J ends were trimmed by 7 bases and 4 bases, with 10 bases remaining between them. The CDR3 DNA is TGTGCCAGTATACGGACAAGCACCGGGGAGCTGTTTTTT. It translates to CASIRTSTGELFF.

The table lists this clone with a few counts. This chain uses TRBV19 with TRBJ1-2; maybe TRBD1 (5 bases). Germline V gives CDR1 LNHDA, CDR2 SQIVND (reference sequence). This CDR3 has 14 residues. V lost 3 bases and J 4 bases, leaving 12 bases between the germline ends. Here the CDR3 DNA reads TGTGCCAGTAGTATGGGTCTGGGGGGCTATGGCTACACCTTC. Protein: CASSMGLGGYGYTF.

The V and J genes are TRBV6-6 and TRBJ1-2; unclear D gene. The CDR3 contains 13 residues. V dropped 5 bases and J dropped 4 bases, with 11 bases sitting between them. Germline lookup yields CDR1 MNHNY and CDR2 SVGAGI (reference sequence). The CDR3 is CASSPRVFYGYTF. The DNA for the CDR3 is TGTGCCAGCAGTCCCCGGGTCTTCTATGGCTACACCTTC.

CDR3 nucleotide sequence: TGTGCCACCAGCAGTGATGGGTGGTCAGGGGGGAACACCTTC. It is translated as CATSSDGWSGGNTF. The chain combines TRBV15 with TRBJ1-2; 7 bases agree with TRBD1. The V gene end was trimmed by 3 bases and the J gene end by 12 bases; junction bases not matched to a gene: 13. CDR3 length equals 14 residues. The germline gives CDR1 LNHNV, CDR2 YYDKDF (reference sequence).